These 26 T cell receptor beta chains share one sample of origin, sequenced in a study of T cells in Graves' hyperthyroidism and ophthalmopathy. TCR beta CDR3 regions were amplified from RNA transcripts. HTBI primers were the set used in a first-round RT-PCR of the TCR CDR3. TCRdb re-analysed the multiplex PCR reads in MiXCR, keeping a single row per CDR3 protein. The sample lists hundreds of thousands of distinct CDR3 sequences; about 20% were seen once. Source material: blood. Receptors were obtained from a middle-aged man with Graves' ophthalmopathy.

The genes are TRBV5-1 and TRBJ1-1, with D perhaps TRBD1 (5 bases). The CDR3 contains 14 residues. With 5 bases removed from V and 0 bases from J, the gap between germline ends came to 11 bases. Germline-derived CDR1 and CDR2 are SGHRS and YFSETQ. CDR3 protein: CASRYGGVNTEAFF. DNA of the CDR3: TGCGCCAGCAGATACGGAGGGGTGAACACTGAAGCTTTCTTT.

The rearrangement links TRBV20-1 to TRBJ2-1, with 8 bases matching TRBD2. CDR1 is DFQATT and CDR2 is SNEGSKA in the germline V gene (reference sequence). The CDR3 contains 14 residues. Trimming took 8 bases from V and 7 from J; bases not matched to a gene: 13. In nucleotides, the CDR3 is TGCAGTACCCAACCGGGACTAGGGAGAAATGAGCAGTTCTTC. Amino acid sequence: CSTQPGLGRNEQFF.

This clonotype was seen just once. The rearrangement joins TRBV19 to TRBJ1-2; D is unresolved. The CDR3 totals 11 residues. CDR1 and CDR2 from the germline V gene are LNHDA and SQIVND (reference sequence). The V and J ends lost 6 bases and 8 bases respectively, with 10 bases between them. CDR3 protein: CASSRPGGYTF. The CDR3 nucleotides read TGTGCCAGTAGCCGCCCCGGAGGCTACACCTTC.

This clonotype was seen many times. The V call is TRBV7-8, the J call TRBJ2-1, with 14 bases lining up with TRBD2. Germline-derived CDR1 and CDR2 are SGHVS and FQNEAQ. V shed 1 base and J 2 bases; nucleotides not matched to a gene: 1. CDR3 length: 17 amino acids. In nucleotides, the CDR3 is TGTGCCAGCAGCTTAGGGGGACTAGCGGGAGCCTACAATGAGCAGTTCTTC. Translated: CASSLGGLAGAYNEQFF. Combining the CDR3 with reference TRBV7-8 and TRBJ2-1 gives the whole variable domain GAGVSQSPRYKVAKRGQDVALRCDPISGHVSLFWYQQALGQGPEFLTYFQNEAQLDKSGLPSDRFFAERPEGSVSTLKIQRTQQEDSAVYLCASSLGGLAGAYNEQFFGPGTRLTVL.

At least ten counts were recorded for this clonotype. This rearrangement joins TRBV2 to TRBJ2-2; D remains unclear. Germline V gene lookup returns CDR1 SNHLY and CDR2 FYNNEI. Trimming stripped 7 bases from V and 5 bases from J, with 8 bases between. The CDR3 covers 12 residues. Written as DNA, the CDR3 is TGTGCCAGCAAGCCCCATACCGGGGAGCTGTTTTTT. Translated: CASKPHTGELFF. Based on the CDR3 plus reference TRBV2 and TRBJ2-2, the full variable domain is EPEVTQTPSHQVTQMGQEVILRCVPISNHLYFYWYRQILGQKVEFLVSFYNNEISEKSEIFDDQFSVERPDGSNFTLKIRSTKLEDSAMYFCASKPHTGELFFGEGSRLTVL.

The V gene is TRBV2, the J gene TRBJ2-5; the match to TRBD2 covers 8 bases. In germline, CDR1 is SNHLY, CDR2 FYNNEI. V was pared by 10 bases and J by 4 bases, with 14 bases of the junction left unmatched. The CDR3 sequence is 15 residues long. CDR3 protein: CATQFGRGAGETQYF. DNA for the CDR3: TGTGCCACCCAATTCGGGCGGGGGGCGGGAGAGACCCAGTACTTC.

In its sample, this clonotype was seen many times. The chain has TRBV3-1 and TRBJ2-3, with D perhaps matching TRBD2 (5 bases). There are 16 residues in the CDR3. Trimming cost V 1 base and J 5 bases, with 16 bases left between them. Germline values: CDR1 LGHDT, CDR2 YNNKEL (reference sequence). The CDR3 region has the DNA TGTGCCAGCAGCCAAGGAGGGCCGCTGACGCGAGATACGCAGTATTTT. Its translation: CASSQGGPLTRDTQYF.

In its sample, this clonotype was seen many times. The rearrangement links TRBV28 to TRBJ2-5; no clear D gene. Trimming removed 3 bases at V and 1 base at J, with 9 bases between. The germline CDR1 and CDR2 sequences are MDHEN and SYDVKM. The length of the CDR3 is 14 residues. CDR3 DNA: TGTGCCAGCAGTTTCCTCAAAGTCCAAGAGACCCAGTACTTC. Its protein is CASSFLKVQETQYF.

This chain uses TRBV6-5 with TRBJ2-7, with 7 nucleotides matching TRBD1. CDR3 size: 14 residues. Germline loops: CDR1 MNHEY, CDR2 SVGAGI. Trimming removed 2 bases from V and 6 bases from J; junction bases left unmatched: 7. This chain's CDR3 is CASSYQTGVLEQYF. As DNA, the CDR3 is TGTGCCAGCAGTTACCAAACAGGGGTCCTCGAGCAGTACTTC.

J is TRBJ2-3 and V is TRBV7-2, with 13 bases matching TRBD2. Germline loops: CDR1 SGHTA, CDR2 FQGNSA. V lost 5 bases and J lost 1; bases outside the gene matches: 6. This CDR3 comprises 17 residues. Here the CDR3 reads CASSPRGLAGGTDTQYF. CDR3 in DNA: TGTGCCAGCAGCCCCAGAGGACTAGCGGGAGGCACAGATACGCAGTATTTT.

This chain uses TRBV15 with TRBJ2-7, with 9 bases lining up with TRBD1. This CDR3 is 15 amino acids long. V was clipped by 1 base and J by 4 bases; unmatched bases: 5. Germline loops: CDR1 LNHNV, CDR2 YYDKDF (reference sequence). CDR3 nucleotide sequence: TGTGCCACCAGCAGAGTTGCAGGACAGGGGTACGAGCAGTACTTC. Encoded protein: CATSRVAGQGYEQYF.

This CDR3 is CASSYSLAGLNYGYTF. CDR3 bases: TGTGCCAGCAGTTACTCCCTGGCAGGGCTCAACTATGGCTACACCTTC. This chain links TRBV6-2 or TRBV6-3 with TRBJ1-2; TRBD1 is a possible D gene (5 bases). This CDR3 has 16 residues. V shed 0 bases and J shed 2 bases, with 13 bases lying between them. CDR1 is MNHEY and CDR2 is SVGEGT in the germline V gene.

This clonotype was recorded a few times. J is TRBJ2-1 and V is TRBV9; 10 positions agree with TRBD2. Germline CDR1 SGDLS, CDR2 YYNGEE. V shed 4 bases and J 6 bases; nucleotides not matched to a gene: 7. The CDR3 contains 15 residues. This CDR3 is CASSPAWTSGNEQFF. The CDR3 DNA is TGTGCCAGCAGCCCCGCCTGGACTAGCGGCAATGAGCAGTTCTTC.

The chain is built from TRBV9 and TRBJ2-5; TRBD1 might be the D (6 bases). Per germline, CDR1 SGDLS and CDR2 YYNGEE. The V end was cut by 3 bases, the J end by 0 bases, with 15 bases between. This CDR3 spans 16 amino acids. The CDR3 reads CASSAGHVANQETQYF. The CDR3 DNA is TGTGCCAGCAGCGCGGGACACGTTGCAAACCAAGAGACCCAGTACTTC.

This clonotype was found many times. The DNA for the CDR3 is TGTGCCAGCTCACCACGGGACAACACGAACACCGGGGAGCTGTTTTTT. Protein product: CASSPRDNTNTGELFF. The chain combines TRBV18 with TRBJ2-2; the D gene is possibly TRBD1 (6 bases). This CDR3 has 16 amino acids. Germline assignment: CDR1 KGHSH and CDR2 LQKENI. Trimming stripped 1 base from V and 0 bases from J, with 9 bases between. Full variable domain (remainder filled in from reference TRBV18 and TRBJ2-2): NAGVMQNPRHLVRRRGQEARLRCSPMKGHSHVYWYRQLPEEGLKFMVYLQKENIIDESGMPKERFSAEFPKEGPSILRIQQVVRGDSAAYFCASSPRDNTNTGELFFGEGSRLTVL.

This clonotype was observed many times. V usage is TRBV20-1 and J usage is TRBJ2-1; no clear D. Trimming removed 5 bases from V and 7 bases from J, with 12 bases in between. The CDR3 extends over 12 amino acids. Germline-derived CDR1 and CDR2 are DFQATT and SNEGSKA (reference sequence). The CDR3 spells CSAPGVANEQFF. CDR3 nucleotides: TGCAGTGCTCCGGGCGTTGCAAATGAGCAGTTCTTC.

This clonotype turned up a few times. The J gene is TRBJ2-7, the V gene TRBV6-5, with 9 nucleotides matching TRBD1. Per the germline V gene, CDR1 is MNHEY and CDR2 is SVGAGI. The J segment lost 1 base and the V segment lost 4 bases, leaving 8 bases of the junction unmatched. The CDR3 contains 16 residues. The CDR3 DNA sequence: TGTGCCAGCAGTTGGGACAAGGGGACAGGGTCCTACGAGCAGTACTTC. The encoded protein is CASSWDKGTGSYEQYF.

In this sample, this clonotype turned up a few times. The chain links TRBV19 to TRBJ2-3; tentatively, D is TRBD2 (6 bases). The CDR3 totals 15 residues. The germline V gene has CDR1 LNHDA and CDR2 SQIVND (reference sequence). Trimming pared 3 bases from V and 2 bases from J, leaving 12 bases between. In nucleotides, the CDR3 is TGTGCCAGTAGTATGCAGGGACTTCTCACAGATACGCAGTATTTT. It specifies CASSMQGLLTDTQYF.

The chain employs TRBV27 and TRBJ1-2, with D perhaps TRBD1 (5 bases). From germline, CDR1 is MNHEY and CDR2 SMNVEV (reference sequence). This CDR3 contains 16 residues. V shed 0 bases and J shed 2 bases, with 13 bases lying between them. The CDR3, as DNA: TGTGCCAGCAGTTTATCTCACTGGGGGGGGAACTATGGCTACACCTTC. Translated, it gives CASSLSHWGGNYGYTF.

The sample holds a few counts of this clonotype. The chain links TRBV19 to TRBJ1-5; 7 bases align to TRBD1. Per germline, CDR1 LNHDA and CDR2 SQIVND (reference sequence). Losses at the gene ends were 7 bases for V and 5 bases for J; bases not matched to a gene: 11. CDR3 length: 15 amino acids. CDR3 bases: TGTGCCAGTACCCGCAGGGGGGGATCTGATCAGCCCCAGCATTTT. Translation: CASTRRGGSDQPQHF. Variable domain in full (rest from reference TRBV19 and TRBJ1-5): DGGITQSPKYLFRKEGQNVTLSCEQNLNHDAMYWYRQDPGQGLRLIYYSQIVNDFQKGDIAEGYSVSREKKESFPLTVTSAQKNPTAFYLCASTRRGGSDQPQHFGDGTRLSIL.

The rearrangement uses TRBV6-1 and TRBJ2-1, with TRBD2 identical over 7 bases. Per germline, CDR1 MNHNS and CDR2 SASEGT. This CDR3 has 16 residues. Germline trimming cut 7 bases from V and 4 bases from J; bases unmatched to any gene: 13. CDR3 nucleotides: TGTGCCAGCATTAACTTAGCGGGCGCTGAATACAATGAGCAGTTCTTC. This sequence encodes CASINLAGAEYNEQFF.

The chain has TRBV5-1 and TRBJ2-6, with TRBD1 identical over 7 bases. The CDR3 runs 19 residues. Looked up from germline, CDR1 is SGHRS and CDR2 is YFSETQ. The trim removed 0 bases at V and 0 bases at J, leaving 9 bases unmatched. The CDR3 DNA is TGCGCCAGCAGCTTGGCAGGGGGACCCTCCCTCTCTGGGGCCAACGTCCTGACTTTC. This gives the protein CASSLAGGPSLSGANVLTF.

The chain couples TRBV5-1 to TRBJ2-7; 10 nucleotides align to TRBD1. Trimming removed 4 bases from V and 5 bases from J; junction bases left unmatched: 3. Germline values: CDR1 SGHRS, CDR2 YFSETQ. The CDR3 spans 13 residues. The CDR3 is CASSAGQGDEQYF. In nucleotides, the CDR3 is TGCGCCAGCAGCGCAGGACAGGGGGACGAGCAGTACTTC.

This clonotype was found many times. The chain joins TRBV7-9 to TRBJ1-5; D not resolved. V was pared by 1 base and J by 4 bases, with 8 bases between. The germline V gene has CDR1 SEHNR and CDR2 FQNEAQ (reference sequence). This CDR3 comprises 14 residues. The CDR3 loop reads CASSLGGANQPQHF. CDR3 DNA sequence: TGTGCCAGCAGCTTAGGGGGAGCAAATCAGCCCCAGCATTTT.

This chain uses TRBV6-4 with TRBJ2-3, with 10 bases aligning to TRBD2. V dropped 3 bases and J dropped 4; count of bases not matched to a gene: 7. CDR1 MRHNA and CDR2 SNTAGT come from the germline V gene. This CDR3 has 16 residues. CDR3 DNA: TGTGCCAGCAGTGAAGAGGCTAGCGGGGGTCCAGATACGCAGTATTTT. Its translation: CASSEEASGGPDTQYF.

A remark on this clonotype: A much larger clone differs from this one at a single base, so this may be a read error. The chain uses TRBV11-3 and TRBJ1-2; D remains unclear. Trimming pared 4 bases from V and 10 bases from J, leaving 16 bases between. The CDR3 has 13 residues. Per the germline V gene, CDR1 is SGHNT and CDR2 is YENEEA. The CDR3 region is CASSSARGVDYTF. The CDR3 DNA reads TGTGCCAGCAGCTCAGCCCGTGGGGTAGACTACACCTTC.